This is a list of T cell receptor beta chains from one sample in a study of blood T cells in healthy people across ages. TCRdb re-analysed the 5' RACE reads in MiXCR, keeping a single row per CDR3 protein. The sample records about a million distinct CDR3 sequences, 51% being singletons. The sequenced sample consisted of blood. The receptor set was obtained from a woman aged 60 to 75 in good health. CDR3s leave out the opening cysteine and the closing phenylalanine or tryptophan.

v_gene	j_gene	CDR3aa
TRBV9	TRBJ2-7	ASSVAGNTYEQY
TRBV12-3/TRBV12-4	TRBJ2-7	ASSRSWTHTSYEQY
TRBV4-1	TRBJ2-5	ASSRGQGNQETQY
TRBV10-3	TRBJ2-5	AISPRQGTSQETQY
TRBV7-8	TRBJ1-5	ASSWTGKNQPQH
TRBV6-2/TRBV6-3	TRBJ2-3	ASSHPDTQY
TRBV4-2	TRBJ2-1	ASSQVAGYNEQF
TRBV4-2	TRBJ2-7	ASSQDQNSNYEQY
TRBV5-1	TRBJ2-1	ASSPSDSSYNEQF
TRBV6-1	TRBJ2-4	ASSPRGGRRAKNIQY
TRBV5-4	TRBJ2-5	ASSLWAAREQY
TRBV15	TRBJ2-7	ATSREPRWQY
TRBV20-1	TRBJ2-3	SAPPRGTGTGTQY
TRBV12-3/TRBV12-4	TRBJ2-5	ASSHQPSQETQY
TRBV20-1	TRBJ2-7	SARDFLDEQY
TRBV28	TRBJ2-7	ASSLSSGEKQY
TRBV12-3/TRBV12-4	TRBJ1-2	ASSRSGGLGGYT
TRBV6-1	TRBJ2-4	ASSHQWGQGSKNIQY
TRBV4-1	TRBJ1-5	ASSQGGTGVQPQH
TRBV7-6	TRBJ2-3	ASSLNSFSTDTQY
TRBV18	TRBJ2-3	ASSPSVGGSGSDTQY
TRBV20-1	TRBJ2-3	SAMAGGATDTQY
TRBV27	TRBJ1-4	ASSFDRPATNEKLF
TRBV2	TRBJ2-3	ASGREGDYFTDTQY
TRBV13	TRBJ2-3	ASSSLAGGPTDTQY
TRBV30	TRBJ1-1	AWSTRTGMNTEAF
TRBV3-1	TRBJ1-1	ASRGQAMNTEAF
TRBV10-3	TRBJ2-7	AISVPGQIEQY
TRBV12-3/TRBV12-4	TRBJ2-3	ASSLREEYTDTQY
TRBV5-6	-	ASRTGLGTHEQY
TRBV20-1	TRBJ1-2	SARDPDRPHGYT
TRBV29-1	TRBJ2-7	SVAGTGISYEQY
TRBV29-1	TRBJ2-7	SVETGTGYEQY
TRBV27	TRBJ2-5	ATKPTPFQETQY
TRBV2	TRBJ1-1	ASRLTGGPPEAF
TRBV13	TRBJ2-1	ASSYDSRGEQF
TRBV28	TRBJ2-5	ASLGQLQETQY
TRBV28	TRBJ2-3	ASTPGVTDTQY
TRBV10-3	TRBJ2-3	AISPRTGGSTDTQY
TRBV7-8	-	ASSLARGGLAPYNEQY
TRBV7-2	TRBJ2-3	ASSPVIAGGTDTQY
TRBV4-1	TRBJ2-6	ASSRAAGVLT
TRBV9	TRBJ2-5	ASSVSGLHETQY
TRBV20-1	TRBJ1-4	SARQGGTNEKLF
TRBV12-3/TRBV12-4	TRBJ2-1	ASSDDRGREQF
TRBV20-1	TRBJ1-2	SPQVTYGYT
TRBV12-3/TRBV12-4	TRBJ2-7	ASSSLTGDSYEQY
TRBV20-1	-	SARVDGQNYEQY
TRBV2	TRBJ2-1	ASSGQSSPSYNEQF
TRBV24-1	TRBJ2-5	ATSGMTSGRGSNEQY
TRBV25-1	TRBJ2-1	ASRTSGGNEQF
TRBV21-1	TRBJ2-7	ASRCPGRVHEQY
TRBV6-2/TRBV6-3	TRBJ2-7	ASNFPRDGHNPYEQY
TRBV7-9	TRBJ1-1	ASGILRGTEAF
TRBV12-3/TRBV12-4	TRBJ2-7	ASSLLAGYEQY
TRBV7-9	TRBJ2-5	ASKPGQDYGETQY
TRBV20-1	TRBJ2-1	SAYTSARFNEQF
TRBV4-1	TRBJ2-4	TSSQDTNTVINENIQY
TRBV4-1	TRBJ2-1	ASSRTGTGVWNEQF
TRBV20-1	TRBJ2-1	SAYTGLAGNEQF